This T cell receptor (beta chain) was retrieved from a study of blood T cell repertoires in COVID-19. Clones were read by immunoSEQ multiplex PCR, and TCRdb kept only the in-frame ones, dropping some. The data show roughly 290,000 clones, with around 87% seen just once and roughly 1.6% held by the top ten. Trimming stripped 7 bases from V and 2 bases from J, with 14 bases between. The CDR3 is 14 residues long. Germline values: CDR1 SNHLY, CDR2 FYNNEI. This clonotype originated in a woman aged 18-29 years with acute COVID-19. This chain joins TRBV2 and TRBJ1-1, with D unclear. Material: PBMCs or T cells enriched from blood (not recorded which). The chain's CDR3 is CASNPVQVNTEAFF. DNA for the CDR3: TGTGCCAGCAACCCAGTTCAGGTTAACACTGAAGCTTTCTTT.